This T cell receptor (beta chain) emerged from a study of blood T cell repertoires in COVID-19. About the research overall: There were acute and convalescent COVID-19 samples, and they came from the United States, Italy and Spain. In each case, the material was cDNA or gDNA derived from T cells, B-cell-depleted T cells, or PBMCs.

Generated by immunoSEQ multiplex PCR, the TCRdb table keeps only in-frame clones and is missing some. The sample lists roughly 230,000 clones, approximately 80% occurring once. Only one count was recorded for this clone. The germline CDR1 and CDR2 sequences are SGHRS and YFSETQ. V dropped 1 base and J dropped 6 bases, with 10 bases sitting between them. The CDR3 runs 13 residues. The genes are TRBV5-1 and TRBJ1-2; D gene ambiguous. This receptor was identified in a woman aged 50 to 65 with acute or convalescent COVID-19. Sequencing input: peripheral blood. The CDR3 DNA reads as TGCGCCAGCAGCTTGAGGAGTCACGATGGCTACACCTTC. Protein product: CASSLRSHDGYTF.